This T cell receptor beta chain originates from a study of siplizumab effects on memory and regulatory T cells. As regards this clone: What it binds is unknown.

Study-wide findings and caveats: In the presence of siplizumab, alloreactive sequences traceable to unstimulated CD4+ memory cells were significantly reduced. A major contribution to the alloresponse seemed to be made by naive T cells, which seemed more diverse than memory cells. It was not possible to assign a naive or memory phenotype to roughly 80-97% of proliferating CD4+ or CD8+ clones.

V shed 6 bases and J 7 bases; nucleotides not matched to a gene: 12. The germline V gene has CDR1 MDHEN and CDR2 SYDVKM. This CDR3 contains 14 residues. Sequencing used immunoSEQ multiplex PCR; TCRdb keeps in-frame clones, though not all of them. The table lists fewer than 130,000 clones, just under 95% of them singletons. Input material: CD4+ T cells sorted from blood. The chain recombines TRBV28 with TRBJ2-7, with 7 bases matching TRBD1. This clonotype was sampled from a human donor in good health. CDR3 sequence reads: CASRRGPPAREQYF. In nucleotides, the CDR3 is TGTGCCAGCAGGAGGGGGCCCCCCGCTCGGGAGCAGTACTTC.